The 24 T cell receptor beta chains given below trace back to one sample, sequenced in a study of CXCR3-negative and CXCR3-positive naive CD8 T cells. Libraries of TRB cDNA were made by 5' RACE and carried UMIs. With the 5' RACE reads reprocessed, TCRdb shows one record per CDR3 protein and no DNA. In all, the sample yields some 6,100 distinct CDR3 sequences. The sample taken for sequencing was naive CXCR3- CD8+ T cells from blood. Subset specified: CD45RO-CCR7+CD27+CD95- naive CD8+ T cells lacking CXCR3 (TNR3-). These receptors were taken from a human donor in good health. Some clones in this sample may be carry-over from other donors' samples.

The V gene is TRBV20-1, the J gene TRBJ1-2; without DNA, the TCRdb call of TRBD1 cannot be checked. The CDR3 loop spans 14 amino acids. The germline V gene has CDR1 DFQATT and CDR2 SNEGSKA (reference sequence). This chain's CDR3 is CSARVGRVTYGYTF.

This clonotype is called medium-sized based on its frequency. V is TRBV7-2 and J is TRBJ2-3; TCRdb's D call of TRBD2 is untestable without DNA. The CDR3 length is 14 residues. The germline gives CDR1 SGHTA, CDR2 FQGNSA. CDR3 sequence: CASSDGLAGDTQYF.

Measured by frequency, this clonotype is medium-sized (0.01 to 0.1%). The rearrangement uses TRBV5-4 and TRBJ1-1. The V gene's germline CDR1 is SGHNT and CDR2 YYREEE (reference sequence). This CDR3 is built from 14 residues. The CDR3 sequence: CASSYPTVGTEAFF.

Judged by frequency, this clonotype is medium-sized. V gene TRBV18 combines with J gene TRBJ2-7. The CDR3 extends over 14 amino acids. The germline CDR1 and CDR2 sequences are KGHSH and LQKENI. The CDR3: CASSPWTDTYEQYF. Full variable domain (rest looked up from reference TRBV18 and TRBJ2-7): NAGVMQNPRHLVRRRGQEARLRCSPMKGHSHVYWYRQLPEEGLKFMVYLQKENIIDESGMPKERFSAEFPKEGPSILRIQQVVRGDSAAYFCASSPWTDTYEQYFGPGTRLTVT.

Its frequency marks this clonotype as medium-sized. The CDR3 is CASARGDNEQFF. The chain employs TRBV7-9 and TRBJ2-1; lacking DNA, the TRBD1 call made by TCRdb goes unchecked. The CDR3 sequence is 12 residues long. CDR1 and CDR2 (germline): SEHNR, FQNEAQ (reference sequence).

This rearrangement joins TRBV11-2 to TRBJ2-7; TCRdb proposes TRBD2, but this gene call is untestable without DNA. Looked up from germline, CDR1 is SGHAT and CDR2 is FQNNGV. CDR3 length: 14 residues. The CDR3 sequence is CASSPAGGSYEQYF.

This clonotype is identified as medium-sized (0.01 to 0.1%) from frequency. The chain joins TRBV6-6 to TRBJ1-1. The CDR3 is made up of 15 amino acids. In germline, CDR1 is MNHNY, CDR2 SVGAGI (reference sequence). The CDR3 region is CASTPGVEAGTEAFF.

V and J are TRBV5-8 and TRBJ1-1; lacking DNA, the TRBD1 call made by TCRdb goes unchecked. The CDR3 spans 15 residues. The germline gives CDR1 SGHTS, CDR2 YDEGEE. The CDR3 here is CASRSNSGQIFEAFF.

This chain connects TRBV19 to TRBJ2-3. This CDR3 is 16 amino acids long. Germline V lookup: CDR1 LNHDA, CDR2 SQIVND (reference sequence). CDR3 amino acids: CASSMGLAESTDTQYF.

The chain uses TRBV19 and TRBJ1-4. The CDR3 totals 17 residues. Germline CDR1 and CDR2: LNHDA and SQIVND (reference sequence). The chain's CDR3 is CASSFRGTAAPNEKLFF.

The V call is TRBV4-3, the J call TRBJ2-7; TCRdb selects TRBD1, and the lack of DNA leaves this call unchecked. Looked up from germline, CDR1 is LGHNA and CDR2 is YSLEER. The length of the CDR3 is 16 residues. This chain's CDR3 is CASSQDVGGPSYEQYF.

This chain joins TRBV15 and TRBJ2-7; TCRdb outputs TRBD1, but without DNA this stays unchecked. CDR1 is LNHNV and CDR2 is YYDKDF in the germline V gene (reference sequence). The CDR3 contains 14 residues. CDR3: CATSTHGAGGEQYF.

In terms of frequency, this clonotype is medium-sized. The chain carries TRBV15 and TRBJ2-1; the TCRdb D gene call, TRBD1, has no DNA to confirm it. There are 14 residues in the CDR3. CDR1 and CDR2 from the germline V gene are LNHNV and YYDKDF (reference sequence). The CDR3 spells CATSRVGQGNEQFF.

This clonotype is medium-sized (0.01 to 0.1%) by frequency. CDR3: CASGTGQLAYGYTF. The genes are TRBV12-5 and TRBJ1-2. Germline V lookup: CDR1 LGHNT, CDR2 FRNRAP. The CDR3 spans 14 residues. The variable domain in full, with the rest retrieved from reference TRBV12-5 and TRBJ1-2, is DARVTQTPRHKVTEMGQEVTMRCQPILGHNTVFWYRQTMMQGLELLAYFRNRAPLDDSGMPKDRFSAEMPDATLATLKIQPSEPRDSAVYFCASGTGQLAYGYTFGSGTRLTVV.

This clonotype shows up as medium-sized by frequency. This chain links TRBV3-1 with TRBJ2-1; TCRdb reports TRBD1, a call that lacks DNA to check it against. Germline-derived CDR1 and CDR2 are LGHDT and YNNKEL (reference sequence). The CDR3 runs 13 residues. The CDR3 reads CASKGGRLHEQFF.

The CDR3 sequence is CASSPGYYEQYF. The J gene is TRBJ2-7, the V gene TRBV12-3 or TRBV12-4; TCRdb returns TRBD1, unconfirmable since there is no DNA. The CDR3 extends over 12 amino acids.

Its frequency marks this clonotype as medium-sized. This rearrangement joins TRBV3-1 to TRBJ1-1; TCRdb designates TRBD1, a call that cannot be tested without DNA. CDR1 and CDR2 from the germline V gene are LGHDT and YNNKEL (reference sequence). The CDR3 consists of 18 residues. The CDR3 spells CASSQDGLGQAGNTEAFF.

Judged by frequency, this clonotype is medium-sized. The chain couples TRBV15 to TRBJ1-5. Germline loops: CDR1 LNHNV, CDR2 YYDKDF (reference sequence). The CDR3 is 14 amino acids. This CDR3 is CATSRDFGNQPQHF.

This clonotype ranks as medium-sized in terms of frequency. The chain joins TRBV5-1 to TRBJ2-1; with no DNA, the TCRdb D assignment of TRBD1 cannot be verified. Per germline, CDR1 SGHRS and CDR2 YFSETQ. The CDR3 runs to 12 residues. CDR3 protein: CASSHDSNEQFF.

This clonotype shows up as medium-sized by frequency. This chain joins TRBV25-1 and TRBJ1-4; TCRdb designates TRBD1, a call that cannot be tested without DNA. The germline V gene has CDR1 MGHDK and CDR2 SYGVNS. The CDR3 runs 19 residues. The CDR3: CASSEWGTGDFRVDEKLFF.

This sequence joins TRBV4-2 and TRBJ1-2. Germline CDR1 reads LGHNA; CDR2 reads YNFKEQ. The CDR3 spans 15 residues. This CDR3 is CASRTDGEISYGYTF.

The J gene is TRBJ2-3, the V gene TRBV29-1; the TRBD1 assignment by TCRdb is unverifiable without DNA. Per germline, CDR1 SQVTM and CDR2 ANQGSEA. CDR3 length equals 14 residues. This chain's CDR3 is CSVAGGLMTDTQYF.

CDR3 protein: CASSEWGGAKNIQYF. This chain links TRBV25-1 with TRBJ2-4. The germline CDR1 and CDR2 sequences are MGHDK and SYGVNS. There are 15 residues in the CDR3. Looking up the rest from reference TRBV25-1 and TRBJ2-4 gives the full variable domain: EADIYQTPRYLVIGTGKKITLECSQTMGHDKMYWYQQDPGMELHLIHYSYGVNSTEKGDLSSESTVSRIRTEHFPLTLESARPSHTSQYLCASSEWGGAKNIQYFGAGTRLSVL.

The chain's CDR3 is CSVRTGLTETQYF. The rearrangement links TRBV29-1 to TRBJ2-5; TCRdb's D call of TRBD1 is untestable without DNA. The germline V gene encodes CDR1 SQVTM and CDR2 ANQGSEA. The CDR3 runs 13 residues.